This record covers a single T cell receptor beta chain. These data originate in a study of blood T cell repertoires in COVID-19. The germline V gene encodes CDR1 SGHNT and CDR2 YENEEA. This CDR3 has 13 residues. V lost 5 bases, J lost 5 bases, and 6 bases stayed unmatched. Only in-frame clones appear in the TCRdb table, and some are missing; sequencing was by immunoSEQ multiplex PCR. The data contain 13,000 or so clones, roughly 83% of them singletons. This receptor was taken from a man in his forties with active or convalescent COVID-19. This sequence joins TRBV11-3 and TRBJ2-7, with 7 positions matching TRBD1. Sequencing was done on a sample of peripheral blood. The CDR3, as DNA: TGTGCCAGCAGCCCTGACAGGGACCACGAGCAGTACTTC. Its protein product is CASSPDRDHEQYF.